Listed below are T cell receptor beta chains from one sample, sequenced in a study of blood T cell repertoires in COVID-19. Profiled with immunoSEQ multiplex PCR; TCRdb holds only in-frame clones, not every one. The sample includes nearly 95,000 clones, 87% of them seen just once. Sequencing input: peripheral blood. These receptors came from a human donor with acute or convalescent COVID-19. The donor label of this sample is uncertain. Both conserved end residues are part of each CDR3. D genes are given only for firm matches. Part of the rows lack a size; the others show once, few, many or a class for expanded clones.

v_gene	j_gene	d_gene	len	abundance	CDR3aa	CDR3nt
TRBV3-1/TRBV3-2	TRBJ2-3	NA	16	few	CASSPLSGGGADTQYF	TGTGCCAGCAGCCCCCTATCGGGAGGGGGCGCTGATACGCAGTATTTT
TRBV10-3	TRBJ1-2	TRBD1	14	many	CAISELGQPYGYTF	TGTGCCATCAGTGAGCTGGGACAGCCCTATGGCTACACCTTC
TRBV7-2	TRBJ2-3	NA	13	NA	CASSLAPDSPQYF	TGTGCCAGCAGCTTAGCACCCGACTCGCCGCAGTATTTT
TRBV5-1	TRBJ2-5	NA	14	once	CASSLRRGQETQYF	TGCGCCAGCAGCTTGAGAAGGGGCCAAGAGACCCAGTACTTC
TRBV5-3	TRBJ2-1	TRBD2	18	NA	CARSRPDSGTRGIGEQFF	TGTGCCAGAAGCAGGCCCGACTCCGGGACTAGGGGGATTGGTGAGCAGTTCTTC
TRBV18	TRBJ1-5	NA	14	once	CASSVGGSNQPQHF	TGTGCCAGCTCAGTAGGCGGGAGCAATCAGCCCCAGCATTTT
TRBV4-3	TRBJ2-6	TRBD1	15	NA	CASSQTGAGANVLTF	TGCGCCAGCAGCCAAACAGGGGCTGGGGCCAACGTCCTGACTTTC
TRBV2	TRBJ2-7	TRBD1	14	few	CASRDRGGSYEQYF	TGTGCCAGCAGGGACAGGGGAGGATCCTACGAGCAGTACTTC
TRBV7-9	TRBJ2-6	NA	16	few	CASSLLRTAGANVLTF	TGTGCCAGCAGCTTACTTAGGACAGCGGGGGCCAACGTCCTGACTTTC
TRBV5-1	TRBJ2-3	TRBD1	12	NA	CATRTGPDTQYF	TGCGCCACTCGGACAGGGCCAGATACGCAGTATTTT
TRBV11-2	TRBJ2-7	TRBD1	17	few	CASSPRSLRDRGYEQYF	TGTGCCAGCAGCCCTAGAAGCTTACGGGACAGGGGCTACGAGCAGTACTTC
TRBV7-9	TRBJ1-1	NA	12	NA	CASSFGNTEAFF	TGTGCCAGCAGCTTCGGGAACACTGAAGCTTTCTTT
TRBV5-1	TRBJ1-3	NA	18	NA	CASTTGSTSSSSGNTIYF	TGCGCCAGCACGACGGGGAGCACGTCTTCAAGCTCTGGAAACACCATATATTTT
TRBV6-5	TRBJ2-7	TRBD2	13	NA	CATQTIAGGEQYF	TGTGCCACCCAGACAATAGCGGGGGGCGAGCAGTACTTC
TRBV4-2	TRBJ2-7	TRBD2	16	NA	CASSQETSGAFYEQYF	TGTGCCAGCAGCCAAGAAACTAGCGGGGCCTTCTACGAGCAGTACTTC
TRBV5-4	TRBJ1-2	TRBD1	15	NA	CASSPNRGGFYGYTF	TGTGCCAGCAGCCCAAACAGGGGTGGGTTCTATGGCTACACCTTC
TRBV19	TRBJ2-1	NA	16	NA	CASSRLPGASNEEQFF	TGTGCCAGTAGTCGCCTACCTGGGGCAAGTAACGAAGAGCAGTTCTTC
TRBV5-6	TRBJ2-5	NA	14	NA	CASSLRLALETQYF	TGTGCCAGCAGCTTGAGGCTAGCTTTAGAGACCCAGTACTTC
TRBV29-1	TRBJ1-1	NA	14	NA	CSVARGGVNTEAFF	TGCAGCGTTGCCAGGGGCGGAGTGAACACTGAAGCTTTCTTT
TRBV10-3	TRBJ2-7	NA	14	NA	CAIREDRSQNEQYF	TGTGCCATCAGGGAAGACAGGTCGCAAAACGAGCAGTACTTC
TRBV7-2	TRBJ1-1	NA	16	NA	CASSPGVGALSTEAFF	TGTGCCAGCAGCCCTGGGGTGGGGGCATTGAGCACTGAAGCTTTCTTT
TRBV2	TRBJ1-5	TRBD1	14	NA	CASSLDRGSQPQHF	TGTGCCAGCAGTTTGGACAGGGGGAGTCAGCCCCAGCATTTT
TRBV15	TRBJ2-7	TRBD2	17	NA	CATSRGGSGGRYYEQYF	TGTGCCACCAGCAGAGGGGGTAGCGGGGGGCGTTACTACGAGCAGTACTTC
TRBV9	TRBJ2-3	NA	14	NA	CASSVTSGPDTQYF	TGTGCCAGCAGCGTAACCAGCGGCCCGGATACGCAGTATTTT
TRBV5-3	TRBJ2-2	TRBD2	18	NA	CARSSIPSGGANTGELFF	TGTGCCAGAAGCTCTATCCCTAGCGGGGGGGCGAACACCGGGGAGCTGTTTTTT
TRBV28	TRBJ1-2	TRBD1	14	few	CASSMTGRSYGYTF	TGTGCCAGCAGCATGACAGGGCGCAGCTATGGCTACACCTTC
TRBV6-5	TRBJ1-2	TRBD1	15	NA	CASSTRVGQGYGYTF	TGTGCCAGCAGCACACGGGTGGGACAGGGGTATGGCTACACCTTC
TRBV6-5	TRBJ2-2	NA	15	NA	CASSYLDMNTGELFF	TGTGCCAGCAGTTACTTGGACATGAACACCGGGGAGCTGTTTTTT
TRBV19	TRBJ2-2	NA	16	NA	CASSRRDSSNTGELFF	TGTGCCAGTAGTAGAAGGGACTCCTCGAACACCGGGGAGCTGTTTTTT
TRBV7-7	TRBJ2-2	TRBD1	14	NA	CASSPDRGTGELFF	TGTGCTAGCAGCCCCGACAGGGGAACCGGGGAGCTGTTTTTT
TRBV15	TRBJ1-2	TRBD1	15	NA	CATSSRDRSTYGYTF	TGTGCCACCAGCAGTCGGGACAGGAGTACTTATGGCTACACCTTC
TRBV5-1	TRBJ1-6	NA	14	NA	CASSTGLENSPLHF	TGCGCCAGCAGTACAGGGTTGGAGAATTCACCCCTCCACTTT
TRBV6-5	TRBJ2-7	TRBD1	15	NA	CASTLGQGRSYEQYF	TGTGCCAGCACCCTGGGACAGGGGCGCTCCTACGAGCAGTACTTC
TRBV5-6	TRBJ2-2	TRBD1	14	NA	CASSLVGGPGELFF	TGTGCCAGCAGCTTGGTAGGGGGCCCCGGGGAGCTGTTTTTT
TRBV28	TRBJ1-2	NA	14	NA	CASSSLYRDYGYTF	TGTGCCAGCAGTTCCTTGTACAGGGACTATGGCTACACCTTC
TRBV5-6	TRBJ2-7	NA	11	NA	CASSFSYEQYF	TGTGCCAGCAGCTTCAGCTACGAGCAGTACTTC
TRBV5-4	TRBJ2-7	NA	14	NA	CASSPGLTSYEQYF	TGTGCCAGCAGCCCCGGACTGACCTCCTACGAGCAGTACTTC
TRBV24-1	TRBJ1-2	TRBD1	14	NA	CATSDPHRGYGYTF	TGTGCCACCAGTGATCCTCACAGGGGCTATGGCTACACCTTC
TRBV5-1	TRBJ1-1	NA	15	NA	CASSKPGHVNTEAFF	TGCGCCAGCAGCAAACCGGGACACGTGAACACTGAAGCTTTCTTT
TRBV28	TRBJ2-1	NA	15	NA	CASTLYEQGGWEQFF	TGTGCCAGCACCCTTTATGAGCAGGGTGGGTGGGAGCAGTTCTTC
TRBV2	TRBJ2-7	NA	12	NA	CASSPTRVEQYF	TGTGCCAGCAGTCCTACTAGGGTCGAGCAGTACTTC
TRBV7-3	TRBJ1-2	TRBD1	13	NA	CASSPQGDYGYTF	TGTGCCAGCAGCCCTCAGGGGGACTATGGCTACACCTTC
TRBV4-1	TRBJ2-2	NA	16	NA	CASSQDPNSGTGELFF	TGCGCCAGCAGCCAAGACCCGAACTCGGGGACCGGGGAGCTGTTTTTT
TRBV27	TRBJ1-4	TRBD1	15	NA	CASSLGQGAVEKLFF	TGTGCCAGCAGCCTCGGACAGGGGGCGGTTGAAAAACTGTTTTTT
TRBV30	TRBJ1-3	NA	14	once	CAWTTSFSGNTIYF	TGTGCCTGGACCACGAGCTTCTCTGGAAACACCATATATTTT
TRBV5-1	TRBJ2-1	NA	13	NA	CASSLVGDRKQFF	TGCGCCAGCAGCTTGGTTGGCGACAGGAAGCAGTTCTTC
TRBV20-1	TRBJ1-2	NA	11	NA	CSPGENYGYTF	TGCAGCCCAGGGGAGAACTATGGCTACACCTTC
TRBV19	TRBJ2-7	TRBD2	15	NA	CASRDLAGSSYEQYF	TGTGCCAGTAGGGATCTAGCGGGGAGCTCCTACGAGCAGTACTTC
TRBV29-1	TRBJ1-4	NA	13	NA	CSATTGGNEKLFF	TGCAGCGCCACGACAGGAGGAAATGAAAAACTGTTTTTT
TRBV10-2	TRBJ2-5	NA	14	once	CASNTGTGEETQYF	TGCGCCAGCAACACCGGGACGGGAGAAGAGACCCAGTACTTC
TRBV6-6	TRBJ1-3	TRBD1	17	NA	CASSLAGTAISGNTIYF	TGTGCCAGCAGTCTCGCCGGGACAGCGATTTCTGGAAACACCATATATTTT
TRBV7-6	TRBJ2-1	NA	11	NA	CASSRGNEQFF	TGTGCCAGCAGCCGAGGGAATGAGCAGTTCTTC
TRBV5-4	TRBJ1-6	NA	16	few	CASSLDGGSHNSPLHF	TGTGCCAGCAGCTTGGACGGAGGCTCCCATAATTCACCCCTCCACTTT